This TCR beta chain was profiled in a study of blood T cell repertoires in COVID-19. Per germline, CDR1 SGHRS and CDR2 YFSETQ. V trimming: 4 bases; J trimming: 0 bases; junction bases outside the gene matches: 13. The CDR3 totals 19 residues. The protocol was immunoSEQ multiplex PCR, while the TCRdb copy is restricted to in-frame clones and leaves out a portion. The sample includes about 140,000 clones, 80% to 85% seen only once; the top ten take 8%. The V gene is TRBV5-1, the J gene TRBJ2-6, with 7 bases matching TRBD1. Sequenced sample: peripheral blood. This clonotype was obtained from a human donor in a cohort sampled during active COVID-19. In DNA, the CDR3 is TGCGCCAGCAGCCCTCAGACAGGGATACCCTCCTCTGGGGCCAACGTCCTGACTTTC. Translation gives CASSPQTGIPSSGANVLTF. The whole variable domain, filled in from reference TRBV5-1 and TRBJ2-6, reads KAGVTQTPRYLIKTRGQQVTLSCSPISGHRSVSWYQQTPGQGLQFLFEYFSETQRNKGNFPGRFSGRQFSNSRSEMNVSTLELGDSALYLCASSPQTGIPSSGANVLTFGAGSRLTVL.